Sequencing of this T cell receptor beta chain was carried out in a study of T cells in Graves' hyperthyroidism and ophthalmopathy. RNA transcripts gave rise to amplified TCR beta CDR3 regions. The TCR CDR3 first-round RT-PCR relied on the HTBI primer set. TCRdb used MiXCR to reprocess the multiplex PCR reads, holding one entry per CDR3 protein. The profile covers about 840,000 distinct CDR3 sequences, with around 39% appearing a single time and around 9.3% taken by the ten largest. V lost 4 bases and J lost 4, with 11 bases in between. Looked up from germline, CDR1 is SGHDT and CDR2 is YYEEEE. The CDR3 spans 14 residues.

The clonotype was recovered from a man aged 18-30 years with Graves' hyperthyroidism. J is TRBJ1-4 and V is TRBV5-6; no reliable D call. Material for sequencing was blood. DNA for the CDR3: TGTGCCAGCAGCCGAGGGATGATTAATGAAAAACTGTTTTTT. Its translation is CASSRGMINEKLFF.